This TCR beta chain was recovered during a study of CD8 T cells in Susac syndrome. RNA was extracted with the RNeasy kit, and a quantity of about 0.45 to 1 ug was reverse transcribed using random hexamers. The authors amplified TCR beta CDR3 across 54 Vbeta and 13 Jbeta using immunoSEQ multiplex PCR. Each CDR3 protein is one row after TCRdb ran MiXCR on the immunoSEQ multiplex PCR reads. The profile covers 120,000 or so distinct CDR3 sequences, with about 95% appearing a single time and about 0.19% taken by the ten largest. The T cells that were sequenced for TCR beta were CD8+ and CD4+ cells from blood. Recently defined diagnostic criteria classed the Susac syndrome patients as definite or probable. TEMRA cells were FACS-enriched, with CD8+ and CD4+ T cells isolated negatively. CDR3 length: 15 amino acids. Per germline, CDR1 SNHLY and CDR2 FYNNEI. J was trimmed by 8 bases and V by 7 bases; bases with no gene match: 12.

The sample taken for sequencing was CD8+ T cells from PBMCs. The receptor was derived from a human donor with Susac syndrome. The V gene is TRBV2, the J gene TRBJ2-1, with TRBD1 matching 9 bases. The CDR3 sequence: CASTRGGQGVYEQFF. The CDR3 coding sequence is TGTGCCAGCACTAGGGGGGGACAGGGTGTCTATGAGCAGTTCTTC. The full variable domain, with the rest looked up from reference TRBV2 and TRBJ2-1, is EPEVTQTPSHQVTQMGQEVILRCVPISNHLYFYWYRQILGQKVEFLVSFYNNEISEKSEIFDDQFSVERPDGSNFTLKIRSTKLEDSAMYFCASTRGGQGVYEQFFGPGTRLTVL.